Shown below are 18 T cell receptor beta chains from a single sample sequenced in a study of T cells in Graves' hyperthyroidism and ophthalmopathy. TCR beta CDR3 regions were amplified from RNA transcripts. HTBI primers were used for first-round RT-PCR of the TCR CDR3. TCRdb called the multiplex PCR reads again in MiXCR, with one record for every CDR3 protein. The repertoire includes under 300,000 distinct CDR3 sequences, less than 30% of them detected once, and about 30% sits in the top ten. Sequencing was carried out using blood. Receptors originate from a man in his forties with Graves' hyperthyroidism that later progressed to Graves' ophthalmopathy.

This clonotype was seen a handful of times. CDR3 sequence: CSARGQGMVYEQYF. The CDR3 region has the DNA TGCAGTGCCCGCGGACAGGGGATGGTCTACGAGCAGTACTTC. The J gene is TRBJ2-7, the V gene TRBV20-1; the match to TRBD1 covers 9 bases. After removal of 6 bases from V and 3 bases from J, the junction contained 9 bases not matched to a gene. Per the germline V gene, CDR1 is DFQATT and CDR2 is SNEGSKA (reference sequence). The CDR3 covers 14 residues.

This clonotype has ten or more counts. The chain is built from TRBV6-2 or TRBV6-3 and TRBJ2-7, with D unclear. This CDR3 is built from 14 residues. Germline V gene lookup returns CDR1 MNHEY and CDR2 SVGEGT. V lost 0 bases, J lost 2 bases, and 8 bases lay in between. CDR3: CASSYSNLPYEQYF. The CDR3 DNA reads as TGTGCCAGCAGTTACTCCAACCTGCCCTACGAGCAGTACTTC.

The V gene is TRBV27, the J gene TRBJ2-1; TRBD2 matches 13 bases. V lost 4 bases and J lost 10; bases outside the gene matches: 16. The CDR3 runs 18 residues. Looked up from germline, CDR1 is MNHEY and CDR2 is SMNVEV (reference sequence). Written as DNA, the CDR3 is TGTGCCAGCAGTTCCCTCACAGCCGGGACTAGCGGGATTTACGAGCAGTTCTTC. The encoded protein is CASSSLTAGTSGIYEQFF.

This clonotype occurred many times. V gene TRBV6-5 combines with J gene TRBJ2-2; D gene ambiguous. Germline-derived CDR1 and CDR2 are MNHEY and SVGAGI. Trimming stripped 8 bases from V and 3 bases from J, with 4 bases between. This CDR3 has 11 amino acids. The CDR3 region is CASGYTGELFF. CDR3 DNA: TGTGCCAGCGGGTACACCGGGGAGCTGTTTTTT.

This clonotype was seen once. The chain joins TRBV27 to TRBJ2-7, with a tentative D call TRBD1 (6 bases). This CDR3 is 14 amino acids long. V lost 7 bases and J 3 bases, leaving 16 bases between the germline ends. Per the germline V gene, CDR1 is MNHEY and CDR2 is SMNVEV (reference sequence). CDR3 coding DNA: TGTGCCAGCAAGCCCCGGGACACTGTCTACGAGCAGTACTTC. This gives the protein CASKPRDTVYEQYF.

The rearrangement joins TRBV20-1 to TRBJ2-3, with 9 bases fitting TRBD2. Germline V gives CDR1 DFQATT, CDR2 SNEGSKA (reference sequence). The junction had 4 bases not matched to a gene; V was cut back by 5 bases and J by 4 bases. The CDR3 consists of 13 residues. CDR3 bases: TGCAGTGCTGTAGCGGGAGTCGCAGATACGCAGTATTTT. Encoded protein: CSAVAGVADTQYF.

This chain uses TRBV28 with TRBJ2-7, with D possibly being TRBD1 or TRBD2 (6 bases each). CDR1 is MDHEN, CDR2 SYDVKM, per germline. This CDR3 spans 16 amino acids. The V gene lost 6 bases and the J gene lost 0 bases, with 18 bases spanning the gap. In DNA, the CDR3 is TGTGCCAGCAGCCCCCAGGGGAGGCTAGGCTCCTACGAGCAGTACTTC. Amino acids: CASSPQGRLGSYEQYF.

This clonotype was detected ten times or more. The chain couples TRBV19 to TRBJ1-5; the D is unclear. Germline V gene sequence: CDR1 LNHDA, CDR2 SQIVND (reference sequence). V was cut by 3 bases and J by 5 bases, with 8 bases left in between. This CDR3 is built from 13 residues. In nucleotides, the CDR3 is TGTGCCAGTAGTATTCCCCCTTATCAGCCCCAGCATTTT. It encodes CASSIPPYQPQHF.

The chain uses TRBV20-1 and TRBJ2-7, with unresolved D. V gave up 3 bases and J gave up 7 bases, with 13 bases separating them. There are 12 residues in the CDR3. Per germline, CDR1 DFQATT and CDR2 SNEGSKA (reference sequence). CDR3 nucleotides: TGCAGTGCTAGGGACCTATCTATTGAGCAGTACTTC. Translating gives CSARDLSIEQYF.

The J gene is TRBJ1-2, the V gene TRBV6-1; D is ambiguous. Germline loops: CDR1 MNHNS, CDR2 SASEGT. V lost 7 bases, J lost 0 bases, and 12 bases lay in between. The CDR3 has 14 residues. The CDR3 spells CASNYRGANYGYTF. The DNA for the CDR3 is TGTGCCAGCAACTACAGAGGAGCTAACTATGGCTACACCTTC.

This clonotype was detected ten times or more. This chain connects TRBV19 to TRBJ1-1; D gene ambiguous. Germline CDR1 reads LNHDA; CDR2 reads SQIVND (reference sequence). The CDR3 sequence is 14 residues long. The V end was cut by 2 bases, the J end by 1 base, with 8 bases between. The CDR3 DNA reads as TGTGCCAGTAGTATATGGAGGGAGAACACTGAAGCTTTCTTT. Protein product: CASSIWRENTEAFF.

In this sample, this clonotype turned up many times. The J gene is TRBJ2-7, the V gene TRBV2; TRBD2 aligns across 12 bases. Germline V gene data show CDR1 as SNHLY and CDR2 as FYNNEI. The J segment lost 10 bases and the V segment lost 6 bases, leaving 4 bases of the junction unmatched. This CDR3 comprises 12 residues. The CDR3, as DNA: TGTGCCAGCAGGACTAGCGGGAGTCATCAGTACTTC. Translating gives CASRTSGSHQYF.

This clonotype turned up a few times. In DNA, the CDR3 is TGTGCCAGCAGTTTGGACTGGACCAGCGAAGCTTTCTTT. Translated: CASSLDWTSEAFF. This chain joins TRBV28 and TRBJ1-1; D remains unclear. The ends were cut back, 3 bases at V and 8 bases at J, with 13 bases in the middle. CDR3 length: 13 amino acids. Germline V lookup: CDR1 MDHEN, CDR2 SYDVKM. Complete variable domain (other parts from reference TRBV28 and TRBJ1-1): DVKVTQSSRYLVKRTGEKVFLECVQDMDHENMFWYRQDPGLGLRLIYFSYDVKMKEKGDIPEGYSVSREKKERFSLILESASTNQTSMYLCASSLDWTSEAFFGQGTRLTVV.

This clonotype was counted at least ten times. The V call is TRBV30, the J call TRBJ1-5; 10 nucleotides align to TRBD1. The CDR3 extends over 13 amino acids. Germline lookup yields CDR1 GTSNPN and CDR2 SVGIG (reference sequence). V lost 3 bases to trimming and J lost 6 bases; unmatched junction nucleotides: 2. CDR3 nucleotide sequence: TGTGCCTGGAGCCGACAGGGGGCTCAGCCCCAGCATTTT. Protein sequence: CAWSRQGAQPQHF. Complete variable domain (other parts from reference TRBV30 and TRBJ1-5): SQTIHQWPATLVQPVGSPLSLECTVEGTSNPNLYWYRQAAGRGLQLLFYSVGIGQISSEVPQNLSASRPQDRQFILSSKKLLLSDSGFYLCAWSRQGAQPQHFGDGTRLSIL.

This chain uses TRBV19 with TRBJ2-5; no firm D call. Deletions cut 3 bases from V and 2 bases from J, with 10 bases between. The CDR3 is made up of 14 amino acids. CDR1 and CDR2 (germline): LNHDA, SQIVND (reference sequence). The CDR3 nucleotides are TGTGCCAGTAGTATTTCCAGATCTCAAGAGACCCAGTACTTC. This encodes CASSISRSQETQYF. The full variable domain, with the rest looked up from reference TRBV19 and TRBJ2-5, is DGGITQSPKYLFRKEGQNVTLSCEQNLNHDAMYWYRQDPGQGLRLIYYSQIVNDFQKGDIAEGYSVSREKKESFPLTVTSAQKNPTAFYLCASSISRSQETQYFGPGTRLLVL.

There are many counts of this clonotype. The chain joins TRBV6-5 to TRBJ1-6; D is unclear. Germline assignment: CDR1 MNHEY and CDR2 SVGAGI. The CDR3 runs to 13 residues. V was cut by 6 bases and J by 4 bases, with 7 bases left in between. This chain's CDR3 is CASRSYYNSPLHF. CDR3 bases: TGTGCCAGCAGGTCCTATTATAATTCACCCCTCCACTTT.

This clonotype was found many times. This chain connects TRBV28 to TRBJ2-7; 9 bases align to TRBD1. The CDR3 sequence is 15 residues long. The V segment lost 5 bases and the J segment 4 bases; nucleotides outside the gene matches: 9. Germline CDR1 is MDHEN and CDR2 is SYDVKM. The CDR3: CASSTFLGQGYEQYF. The CDR3 bases are TGTGCCAGCAGTACCTTCCTGGGACAGGGTTACGAGCAGTACTTC.

This clonotype showed up many times. This chain joins TRBV2 and TRBJ2-7; 15 bases are shared with TRBD2. The CDR3 loop spans 18 amino acids. V was pared by 8 bases and J by 4 bases, with 15 bases of the junction left unmatched. Germline CDR1 and CDR2: SNHLY and FYNNEI. CDR3 in amino acids: CASSTPGLAGGTQYEQYF. In DNA, the CDR3 is TGTGCCAGCTCGACCCCGGGACTAGCGGGAGGTACCCAATACGAGCAGTACTTC.